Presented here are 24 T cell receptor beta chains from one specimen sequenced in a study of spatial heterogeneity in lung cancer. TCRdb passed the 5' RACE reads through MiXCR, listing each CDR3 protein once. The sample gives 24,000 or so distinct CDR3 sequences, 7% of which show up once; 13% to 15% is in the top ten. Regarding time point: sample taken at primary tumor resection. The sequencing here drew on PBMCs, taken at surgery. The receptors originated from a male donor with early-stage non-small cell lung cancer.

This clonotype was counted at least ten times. The DNA of the CDR3 is TGCGCCAGCAGTGGAGACACCGGGGAGCTGTTTTTT. This gives the protein CASSGDTGELFF. The V and J genes are TRBV5-1 and TRBJ2-2; no clear D. The CDR3 runs 12 residues. Germline values: CDR1 SGHRS, CDR2 YFSETQ. Deletions cut 5 bases from V and 3 bases from J, with 5 bases between.

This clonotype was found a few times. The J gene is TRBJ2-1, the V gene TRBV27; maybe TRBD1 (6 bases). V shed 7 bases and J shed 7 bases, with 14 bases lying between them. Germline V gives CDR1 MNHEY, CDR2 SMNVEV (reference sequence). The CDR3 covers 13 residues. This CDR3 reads CASTVGGRNEQFF. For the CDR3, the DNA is TGTGCCAGCACCGTAGGGGGAAGGAATGAGCAGTTCTTC.

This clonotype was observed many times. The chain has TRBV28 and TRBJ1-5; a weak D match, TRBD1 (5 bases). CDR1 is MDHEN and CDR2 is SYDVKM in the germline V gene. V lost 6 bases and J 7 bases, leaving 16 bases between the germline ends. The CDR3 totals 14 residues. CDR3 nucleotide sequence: TGTGCCAGCAGAACAGGACGGCCCGAGCAGCCCCAGCATTTT. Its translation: CASRTGRPEQPQHF.

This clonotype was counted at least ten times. CDR3 nucleotides: TGCAGTGCTACCGGCCCAGGGAGGACTGAAGCTTTCTTT. This sequence encodes CSATGPGRTEAFF. V and J are TRBV20-1 and TRBJ1-1; maybe TRBD1 (5 bases). The CDR3 spans 13 residues. Germline loops: CDR1 DFQATT, CDR2 SNEGSKA (reference sequence). V was trimmed by 4 bases and J by 5 bases, leaving 14 bases between them.

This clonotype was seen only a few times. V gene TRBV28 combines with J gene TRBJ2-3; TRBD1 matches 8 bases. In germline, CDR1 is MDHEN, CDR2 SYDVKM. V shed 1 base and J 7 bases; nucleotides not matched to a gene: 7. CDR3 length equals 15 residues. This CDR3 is CASSLFGQGSNTQYF. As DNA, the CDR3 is TGTGCCAGCAGTTTATTCGGACAGGGATCAAATACGCAGTATTTT. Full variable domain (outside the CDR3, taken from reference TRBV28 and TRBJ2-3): DVKVTQSSRYLVKRTGEKVFLECVQDMDHENMFWYRQDPGLGLRLIYFSYDVKMKEKGDIPEGYSVSREKKERFSLILESASTNQTSMYLCASSLFGQGSNTQYFGPGTRLTVL.

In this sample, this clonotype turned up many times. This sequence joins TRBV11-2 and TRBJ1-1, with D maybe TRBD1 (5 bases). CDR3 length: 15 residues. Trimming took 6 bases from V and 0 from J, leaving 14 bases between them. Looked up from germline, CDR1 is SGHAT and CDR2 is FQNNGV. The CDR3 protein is CASSYQGSVNTEAFF. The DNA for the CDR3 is TGTGCCAGCAGTTATCAGGGATCGGTGAACACTGAAGCTTTCTTT. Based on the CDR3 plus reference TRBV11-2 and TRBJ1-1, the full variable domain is EAGVAQSPRYKIIEKRQSVAFWCNPISGHATLYWYQQILGQGPKLLIQFQNNGVVDDSQLPKDRFSAERLKGVDSTLKIQPAKLEDSAVYLCASSYQGSVNTEAFFGQGTRLTVV.

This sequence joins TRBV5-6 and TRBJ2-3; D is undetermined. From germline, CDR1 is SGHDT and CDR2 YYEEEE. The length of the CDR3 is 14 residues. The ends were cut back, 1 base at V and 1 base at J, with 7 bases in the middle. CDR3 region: CASSLRAGTDTQYF. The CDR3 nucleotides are TGTGCCAGCAGCTTGCGGGCGGGCACAGATACGCAGTATTTT.

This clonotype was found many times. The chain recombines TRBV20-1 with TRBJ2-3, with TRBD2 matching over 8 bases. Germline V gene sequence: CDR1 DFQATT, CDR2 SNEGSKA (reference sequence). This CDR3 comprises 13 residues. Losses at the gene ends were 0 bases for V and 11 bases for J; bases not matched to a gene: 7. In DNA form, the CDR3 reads TGCAGTGCTAGAGATCGAGTGAGCGGGGGGCAGTATTTT. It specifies CSARDRVSGGQYF.

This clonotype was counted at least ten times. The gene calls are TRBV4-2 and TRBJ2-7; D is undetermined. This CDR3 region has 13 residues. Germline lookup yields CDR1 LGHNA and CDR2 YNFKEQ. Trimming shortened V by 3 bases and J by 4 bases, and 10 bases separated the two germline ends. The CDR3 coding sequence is TGTGCCAGCAGCCAGAGAATAGGGTACGAGCAGTACTTC. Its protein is CASSQRIGYEQYF.

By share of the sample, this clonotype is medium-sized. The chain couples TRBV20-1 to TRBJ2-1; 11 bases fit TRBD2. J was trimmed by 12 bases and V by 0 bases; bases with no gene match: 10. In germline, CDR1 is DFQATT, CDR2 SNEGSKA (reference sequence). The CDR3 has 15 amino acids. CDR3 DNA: TGCAGTGCTAGAGAGGTGACTAGCGGGATCCTTGGGCAGTTCTTC. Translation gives CSAREVTSGILGQFF.

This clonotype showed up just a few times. DNA of the CDR3: TGTGCTAGTGGTTTGGTCACGGGAGAGACCCAGTACTTC. Its translation: CASGLVTGETQYF. V gene TRBV12-5 combines with J gene TRBJ2-5; D is unresolved. The CDR3 is made up of 13 amino acids. V was clipped by 0 bases and J by 4 bases, with 6 bases between them. Germline V gene data show CDR1 as LGHNT and CDR2 as FRNRAP.

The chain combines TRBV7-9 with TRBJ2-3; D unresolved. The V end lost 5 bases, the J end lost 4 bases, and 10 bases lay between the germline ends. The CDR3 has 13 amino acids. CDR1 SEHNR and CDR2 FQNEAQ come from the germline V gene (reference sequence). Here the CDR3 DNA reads TGTGCCAGCAGCGCGAGTGGTGCAGATACGCAGTATTTT. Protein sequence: CASSASGADTQYF.

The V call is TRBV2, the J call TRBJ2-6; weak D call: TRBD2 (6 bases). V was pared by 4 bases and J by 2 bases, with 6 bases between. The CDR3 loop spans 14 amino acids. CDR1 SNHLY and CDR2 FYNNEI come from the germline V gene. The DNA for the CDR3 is TGTGCCAGCAGTGGGGGGGCTGGGGCCAACGTCCTGACTTTC. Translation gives CASSGGAGANVLTF.

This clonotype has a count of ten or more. For the CDR3, the DNA is TGCGCCAGCAGCTTGGGGGGAACACCTTCCTACGAGCAGTACTTC. Amino acid sequence: CASSLGGTPSYEQYF. The chain links TRBV5-1 to TRBJ2-7, with unresolved D. This CDR3 comprises 15 residues. The ends were cut back, 0 bases at V and 1 base at J, with 11 bases in the middle. The germline gives CDR1 SGHRS, CDR2 YFSETQ. Filled out from reference TRBV5-1 and TRBJ2-7, the complete variable domain reads KAGVTQTPRYLIKTRGQQVTLSCSPISGHRSVSWYQQTPGQGLQFLFEYFSETQRNKGNFPGRFSGRQFSNSRSEMNVSTLELGDSALYLCASSLGGTPSYEQYFGPGTRLTVT.

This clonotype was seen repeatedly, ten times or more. This CDR3 reads CASSLLRQVTEAFF. For the CDR3, the DNA is TGTGCCAGCAGTTTGCTACGACAGGTCACTGAAGCTTTCTTT. This chain connects TRBV28 to TRBJ1-1, with D possibly TRBD1 on 6 matching bases. V lost 3 bases, J lost 4 bases, and 12 bases lay in between. The CDR3 totals 14 residues. The germline V gene has CDR1 MDHEN and CDR2 SYDVKM.

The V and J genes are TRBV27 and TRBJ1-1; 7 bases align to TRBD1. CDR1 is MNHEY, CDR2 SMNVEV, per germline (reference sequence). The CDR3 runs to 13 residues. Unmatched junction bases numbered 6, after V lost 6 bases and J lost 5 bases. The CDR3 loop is CASRRQGETEAFF. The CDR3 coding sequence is TGTGCCAGCAGGCGACAGGGTGAGACTGAAGCTTTCTTT.

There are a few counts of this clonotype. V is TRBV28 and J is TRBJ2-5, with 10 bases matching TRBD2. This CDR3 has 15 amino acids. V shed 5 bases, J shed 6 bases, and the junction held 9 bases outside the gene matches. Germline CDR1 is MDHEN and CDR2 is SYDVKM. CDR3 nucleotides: TGTGCCAGCAGTCCCCAGCGGGGGGGCCGGAAGACCCAGTACTTC. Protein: CASSPQRGGRKTQYF.

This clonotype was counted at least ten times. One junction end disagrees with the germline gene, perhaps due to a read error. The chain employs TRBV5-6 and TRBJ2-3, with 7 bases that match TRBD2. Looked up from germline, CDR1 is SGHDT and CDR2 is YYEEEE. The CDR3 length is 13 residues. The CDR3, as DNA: TGTGCCAGCACCGGGAGGCCAGCAGATACGCACTATTTT. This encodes CASTGRPADTHYF.

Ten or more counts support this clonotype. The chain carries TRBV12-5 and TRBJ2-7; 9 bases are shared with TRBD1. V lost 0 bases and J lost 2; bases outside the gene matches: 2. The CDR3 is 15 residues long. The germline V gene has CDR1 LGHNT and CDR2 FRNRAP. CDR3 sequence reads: CASGLVGQGPYEQYF. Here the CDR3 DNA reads TGTGCTAGTGGTTTGGTGGGACAGGGCCCCTACGAGCAGTACTTC.

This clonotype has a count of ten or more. CDR3 sequence: CASRAGGLAYEQYV. CDR3 nucleotides: TGTGCCAGCAGGGCGGGGGGCCTCGCCTACGAGCAGTACGTC. J is TRBJ2-7 and V is TRBV28, with TRBD2 matching 8 bases. This CDR3 spans 14 amino acids. With 6 bases clipped from V and 2 bases from J, the junction kept 6 bases outside the gene matches. Germline assignment: CDR1 MDHEN and CDR2 SYDVKM.

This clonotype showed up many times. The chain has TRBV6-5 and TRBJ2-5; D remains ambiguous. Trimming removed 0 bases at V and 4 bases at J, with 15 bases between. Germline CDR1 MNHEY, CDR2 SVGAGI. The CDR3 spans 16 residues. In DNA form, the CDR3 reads TGTGCCAGCAGTTACTCTTTCCCTCCTCAAGGAGAGACCCAGTACTTC. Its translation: CASSYSFPPQGETQYF.

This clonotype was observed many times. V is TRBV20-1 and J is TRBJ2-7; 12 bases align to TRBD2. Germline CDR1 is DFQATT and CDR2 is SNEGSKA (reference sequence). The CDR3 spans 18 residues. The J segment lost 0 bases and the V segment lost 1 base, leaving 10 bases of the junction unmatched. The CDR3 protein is CSARARRTTSGSSYEQYF. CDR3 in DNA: TGCAGTGCTAGAGCCCGCCGAACGACTAGCGGGAGCTCCTACGAGCAGTACTTC.

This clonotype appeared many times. The CDR3 loop reads CSARDPGYLGYGYTF. The CDR3 coding sequence is TGCAGTGCTAGAGACCCAGGGTATCTTGGCTATGGCTACACCTTC. The rearrangement links TRBV20-1 to TRBJ1-2; tentative D call: TRBD1 (5 bases). V lost 0 bases and J 4 bases, leaving 15 bases between the germline ends. Germline values: CDR1 DFQATT, CDR2 SNEGSKA (reference sequence). CDR3 length: 15 amino acids.

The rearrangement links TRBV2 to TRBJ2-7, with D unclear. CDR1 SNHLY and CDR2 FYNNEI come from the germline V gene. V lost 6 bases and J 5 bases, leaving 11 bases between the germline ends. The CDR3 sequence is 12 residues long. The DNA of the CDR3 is TGTGCCAGCAGGGACCCTGGGGACGAGCAGTACTTC. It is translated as CASRDPGDEQYF.